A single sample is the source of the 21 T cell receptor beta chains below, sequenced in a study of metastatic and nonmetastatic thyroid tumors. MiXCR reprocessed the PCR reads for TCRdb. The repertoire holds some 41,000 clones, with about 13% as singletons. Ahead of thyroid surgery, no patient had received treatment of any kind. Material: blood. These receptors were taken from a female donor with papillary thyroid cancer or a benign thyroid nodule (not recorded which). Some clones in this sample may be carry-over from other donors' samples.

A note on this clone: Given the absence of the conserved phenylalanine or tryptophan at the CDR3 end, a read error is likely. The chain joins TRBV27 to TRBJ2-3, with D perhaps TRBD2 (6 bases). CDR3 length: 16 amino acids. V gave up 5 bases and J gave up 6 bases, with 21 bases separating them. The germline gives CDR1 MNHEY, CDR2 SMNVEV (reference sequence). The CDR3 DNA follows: TGTGCCAGCAGTACTCCGCTAGGGCTTGGGAGGGATACGCAGTATTCT. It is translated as CASSTPLGLGRDTQYS.

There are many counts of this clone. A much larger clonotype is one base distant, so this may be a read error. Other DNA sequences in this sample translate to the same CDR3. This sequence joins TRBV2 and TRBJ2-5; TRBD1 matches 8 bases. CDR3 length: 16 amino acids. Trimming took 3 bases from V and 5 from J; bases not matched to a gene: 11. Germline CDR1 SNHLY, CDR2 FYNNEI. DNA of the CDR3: TGTGCCAGCAGTGAGAGGGGGACAGGAGGTATGGAGACCCAGTACTTC. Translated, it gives CASSERGTGGMETQYF.

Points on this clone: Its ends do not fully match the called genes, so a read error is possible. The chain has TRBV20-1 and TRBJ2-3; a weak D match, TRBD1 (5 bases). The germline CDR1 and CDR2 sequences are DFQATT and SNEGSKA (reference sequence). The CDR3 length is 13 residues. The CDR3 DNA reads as TGCAGTGCCAATAACAGGTTTGGAGATACCCAGTATTTT. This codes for CSANNRFGDTQYF.

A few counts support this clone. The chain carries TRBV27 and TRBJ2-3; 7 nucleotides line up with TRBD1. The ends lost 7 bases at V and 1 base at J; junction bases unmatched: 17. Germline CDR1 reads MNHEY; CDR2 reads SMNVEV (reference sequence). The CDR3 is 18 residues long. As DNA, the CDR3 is TGTGCCAGCACCCCCTGGGGGCGAGGGGGCCGGGGCACAGATACGCAGTATTTT. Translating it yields CASTPWGRGGRGTDTQYF.

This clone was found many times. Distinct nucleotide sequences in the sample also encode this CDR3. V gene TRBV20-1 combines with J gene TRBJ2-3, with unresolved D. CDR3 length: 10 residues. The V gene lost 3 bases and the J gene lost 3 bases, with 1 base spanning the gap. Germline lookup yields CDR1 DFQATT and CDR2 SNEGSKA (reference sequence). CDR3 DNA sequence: TGCAGTGCTAGGACAGATACGCAGTATTTT. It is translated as CSARTDTQYF.

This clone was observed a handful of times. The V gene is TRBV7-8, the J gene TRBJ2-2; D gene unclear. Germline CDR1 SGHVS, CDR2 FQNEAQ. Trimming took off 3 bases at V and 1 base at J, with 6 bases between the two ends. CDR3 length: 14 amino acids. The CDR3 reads CASSLTVNTGELFF. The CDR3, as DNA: TGTGCCAGCAGCTTGACGGTGAACACCGGGGAGCTGTTTTTT. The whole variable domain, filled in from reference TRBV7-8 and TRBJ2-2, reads GAGVSQSPRYKVAKRGQDVALRCDPISGHVSLFWYQQALGQGPEFLTYFQNEAQLDKSGLPSDRFFAERPEGSVSTLKIQRTQQEDSAVYLCASSLTVNTGELFFGEGSRLTVL.

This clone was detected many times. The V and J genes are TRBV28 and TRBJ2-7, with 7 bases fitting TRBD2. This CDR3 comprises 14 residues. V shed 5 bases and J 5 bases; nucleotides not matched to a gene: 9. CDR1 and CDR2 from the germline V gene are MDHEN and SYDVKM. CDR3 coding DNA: TGTGCCAGCAGTAGGATAGCGGGTATCCACGAGCAGTACTTC. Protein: CASSRIAGIHEQYF.

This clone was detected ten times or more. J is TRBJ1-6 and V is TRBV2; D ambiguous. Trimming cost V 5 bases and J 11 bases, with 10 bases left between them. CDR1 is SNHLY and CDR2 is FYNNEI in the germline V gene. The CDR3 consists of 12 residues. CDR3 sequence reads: CASSPNQTPLHF. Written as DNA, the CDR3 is TGTGCCAGCAGTCCAAACCAGACACCCCTCCACTTT.

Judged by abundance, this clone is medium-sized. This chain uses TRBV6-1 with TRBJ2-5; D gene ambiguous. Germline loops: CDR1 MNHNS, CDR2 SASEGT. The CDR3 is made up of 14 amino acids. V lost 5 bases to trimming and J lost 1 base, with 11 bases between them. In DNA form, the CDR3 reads TGTGCCAGCAGTTTCTACGGGTTCCAAGAGACCCAGTACTTC. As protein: CASSFYGFQETQYF.

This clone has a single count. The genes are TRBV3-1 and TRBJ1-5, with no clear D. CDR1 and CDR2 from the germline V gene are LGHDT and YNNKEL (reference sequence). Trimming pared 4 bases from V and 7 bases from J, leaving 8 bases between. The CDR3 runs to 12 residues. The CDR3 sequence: CASSLLGQPQHF. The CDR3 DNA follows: TGTGCCAGCAGCCTTTTGGGGCAGCCCCAGCATTTT. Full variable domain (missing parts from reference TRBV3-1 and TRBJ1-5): DTAVSQTPKYLVTQMGNDKSIKCEQNLGHDTMYWYKQDSKKFLKIMFSYNNKELIINETVPNRFSPKSPDKAHLNLHINSLELGDSAVYFCASSLLGQPQHFGDGTRLSIL.

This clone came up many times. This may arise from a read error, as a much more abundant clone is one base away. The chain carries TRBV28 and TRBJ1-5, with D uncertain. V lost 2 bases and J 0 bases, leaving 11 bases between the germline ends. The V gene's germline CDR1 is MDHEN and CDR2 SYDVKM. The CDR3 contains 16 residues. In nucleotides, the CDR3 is TGTGCCAGCAGTTTAGCAGGCGTTTATAGCAATCAGCCCCAGCATTTT. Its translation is CASSLAGVYSNQPQHF.

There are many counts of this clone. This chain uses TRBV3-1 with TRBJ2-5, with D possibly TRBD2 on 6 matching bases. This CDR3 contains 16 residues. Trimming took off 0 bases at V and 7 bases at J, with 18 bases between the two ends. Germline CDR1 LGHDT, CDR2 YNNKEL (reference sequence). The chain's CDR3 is CASSQESGDVWGTQYF. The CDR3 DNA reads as TGTGCCAGCAGCCAAGAGTCGGGGGACGTATGGGGGACCCAGTACTTC.

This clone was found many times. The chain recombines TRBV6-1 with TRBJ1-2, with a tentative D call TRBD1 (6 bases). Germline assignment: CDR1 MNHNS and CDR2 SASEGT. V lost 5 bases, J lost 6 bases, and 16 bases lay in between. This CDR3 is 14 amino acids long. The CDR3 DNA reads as TGTGCCAGCAGTAAAGGGGGAGGGGAGGATGGCTACACCTTC. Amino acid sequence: CASSKGGGEDGYTF.

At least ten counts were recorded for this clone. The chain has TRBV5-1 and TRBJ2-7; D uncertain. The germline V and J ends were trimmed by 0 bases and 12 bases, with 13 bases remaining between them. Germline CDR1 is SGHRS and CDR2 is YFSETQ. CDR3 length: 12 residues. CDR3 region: CASSLDSDPPYF. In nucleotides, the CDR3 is TGCGCCAGCAGCTTGGACTCCGATCCCCCGTACTTC.

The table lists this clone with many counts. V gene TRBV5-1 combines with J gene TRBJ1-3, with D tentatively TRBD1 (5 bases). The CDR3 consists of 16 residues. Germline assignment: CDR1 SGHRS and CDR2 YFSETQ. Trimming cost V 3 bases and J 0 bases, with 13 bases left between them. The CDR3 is CASSWGQRGSGNTIYF. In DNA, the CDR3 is TGCGCCAGCAGCTGGGGCCAGCGGGGCTCTGGAAACACCATATATTTT. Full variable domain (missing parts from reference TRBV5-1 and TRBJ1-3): KAGVTQTPRYLIKTRGQQVTLSCSPISGHRSVSWYQQTPGQGLQFLFEYFSETQRNKGNFPGRFSGRQFSNSRSEMNVSTLELGDSALYLCASSWGQRGSGNTIYFGEGSWLTVV.

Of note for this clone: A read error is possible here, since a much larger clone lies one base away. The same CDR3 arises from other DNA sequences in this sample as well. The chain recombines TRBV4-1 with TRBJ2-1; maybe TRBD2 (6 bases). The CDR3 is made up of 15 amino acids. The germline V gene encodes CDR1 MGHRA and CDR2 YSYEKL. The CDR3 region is CASSQDGRGKGEQFF. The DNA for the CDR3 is TGCGCCAGCAGTCAAGATGGTCGGGGGAAGGGTGAGCAGTTCTTC.

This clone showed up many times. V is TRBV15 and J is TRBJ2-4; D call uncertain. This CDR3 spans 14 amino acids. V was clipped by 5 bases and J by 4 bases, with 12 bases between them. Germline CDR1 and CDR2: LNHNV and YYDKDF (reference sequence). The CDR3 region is CATSRGQTKNIQYF. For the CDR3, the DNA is TGTGCCACCAGCCGTGGGCAGACAAAAAACATTCAGTACTTC.

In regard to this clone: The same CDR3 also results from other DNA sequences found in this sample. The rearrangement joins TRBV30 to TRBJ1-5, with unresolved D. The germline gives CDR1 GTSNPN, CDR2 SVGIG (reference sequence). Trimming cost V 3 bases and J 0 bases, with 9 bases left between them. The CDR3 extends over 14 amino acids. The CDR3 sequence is CAWSPGYSNQPQHF. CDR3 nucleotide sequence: TGTGCCTGGAGCCCTGGGTATAGCAATCAGCCCCAGCATTTT.

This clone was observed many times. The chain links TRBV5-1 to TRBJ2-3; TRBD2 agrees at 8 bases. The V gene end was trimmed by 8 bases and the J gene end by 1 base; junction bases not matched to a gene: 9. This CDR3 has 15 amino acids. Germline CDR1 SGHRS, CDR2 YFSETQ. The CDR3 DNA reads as TGCGCCAGTACTCTGGGGACTAGTGGCACAGATACGCAGTATTTT. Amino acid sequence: CASTLGTSGTDTQYF.

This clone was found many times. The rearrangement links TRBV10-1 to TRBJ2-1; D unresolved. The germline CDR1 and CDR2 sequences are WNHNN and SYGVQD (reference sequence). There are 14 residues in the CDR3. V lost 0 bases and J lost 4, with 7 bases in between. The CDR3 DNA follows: TGCGCCAGCAGTGAGTCGGTAGGGTACAATGAGCAGTTCTTC. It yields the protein CASSESVGYNEQFF.

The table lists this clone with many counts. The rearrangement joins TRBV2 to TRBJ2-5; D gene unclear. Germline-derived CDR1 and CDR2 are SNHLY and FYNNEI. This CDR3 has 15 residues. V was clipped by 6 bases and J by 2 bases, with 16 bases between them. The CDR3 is CASSPSRGRQETQYF. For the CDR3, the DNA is TGTGCCAGCAGCCCTAGTCGCGGCAGACAAGAGACCCAGTACTTC.